One sample yielded the 27 T cell receptor beta chains listed below, sequenced in a study of blood T cell repertoires in COVID-19. TCRdb's copy holds only in-frame clones and misses some; the assay was immunoSEQ multiplex PCR. The sample records approximately 200,000 clones, roughly 86% being singletons. The sample was peripheral blood. These receptors originate from a woman between 55 and 75 years old with acute or convalescent COVID-19.

Comment on this clone: Within the sample, other DNA sequences also encode this same CDR3. The rearrangement joins TRBV10-2 to TRBJ1-5; 7 nucleotides line up with TRBD1. V was clipped by 4 bases and J by 0 bases; unmatched bases: 3. The CDR3 consists of 15 residues. The germline CDR1 and CDR2 sequences are WSHSY and SAAADI. The CDR3 DNA reads TGCGCCAGCAGTGGACAGGGTGGTAGCAATCAGCCCCAGCATTTT. It is translated as CASSGQGGSNQPQHF.

The table lists this clone with a count of one. The chain carries TRBV7-2 and TRBJ1-5; 7 bases fit TRBD1. Germline trimming cut 4 bases from V and 4 bases from J; bases unmatched to any gene: 7. There are 15 residues in the CDR3. CDR1 is SGHTA and CDR2 is FQGNSA in the germline V gene. This CDR3 reads CASSSAGQINQPQHF. The CDR3 DNA follows: TGTGCCAGCAGCTCAGCGGGACAGATTAATCAGCCCCAGCATTTT.

This sequence joins TRBV30 and TRBJ1-1, with 9 bases fitting TRBD1. The CDR3 totals 13 residues. CDR1 and CDR2 from the germline V gene are GTSNPN and SVGIG (reference sequence). V gave up 4 bases and J gave up 11 bases; unmatched junction bases: 11. The CDR3 DNA reads TGTGCCTGGAATCTACAGGGGGCTCCTCGTGCTTTCTTT. Amino acids: CAWNLQGAPRAFF.

This chain uses TRBV19 with TRBJ2-2, with TRBD1 matching 9 bases. The length of the CDR3 is 14 residues. Germline lookup yields CDR1 LNHDA and CDR2 SQIVND (reference sequence). Trimming took 11 bases from V and 6 from J; bases not matched to a gene: 10. For the CDR3, the DNA is TGTGCCTCAAAAAACAGGGGGCGGCCCGGGGAGCTGTTTTTT. It is translated as CASKNRGRPGELFF. Complete variable domain (other parts from reference TRBV19 and TRBJ2-2): DGGITQSPKYLFRKEGQNVTLSCEQNLNHDAMYWYRQDPGQGLRLIYYSQIVNDFQKGDIAEGYSVSREKKESFPLTVTSAQKNPTAFYLCASKNRGRPGELFFGEGSRLTVL.

This chain joins TRBV4-2 and TRBJ2-7; D remains ambiguous. Germline V lookup: CDR1 LGHNA, CDR2 YNFKEQ. Trimming pared 2 bases from V and 5 bases from J, leaving 10 bases between. This CDR3 has 13 amino acids. The CDR3 sequence: CASSQRRIDEQYF. CDR3 bases: TGTGCCAGCAGCCAACGGCGGATTGACGAGCAGTACTTC.

As DNA, the CDR3 is TGTGCCAGCGGAGACAGGGGGCGAAGGAGCTACACCTTC. Translated, it gives CASGDRGRRSYTF. The chain couples TRBV28 to TRBJ1-2; 10 bases match TRBD1. Germline CDR1 reads MDHEN; CDR2 reads SYDVKM. CDR3 length: 13 residues. The V segment lost 8 bases and the J segment 9 bases; nucleotides outside the gene matches: 9.

The rearrangement joins TRBV2 to TRBJ2-6, with D possibly matching TRBD1 (6 bases). Germline CDR1 is SNHLY and CDR2 is FYNNEI. The CDR3 totals 16 residues. V gave up 6 bases and J gave up 0 bases, with 12 bases separating them. In DNA, the CDR3 is TGTGCCAGCAGGACCGGGACACCCTCTGGGGCCAACGTCCTGACTTTC. It translates to CASRTGTPSGANVLTF.

This rearrangement joins TRBV18 to TRBJ2-7; 10 nucleotides line up with TRBD1. This CDR3 spans 14 amino acids. Germline CDR1 and CDR2: KGHSH and LQKENI. V dropped 3 bases and J dropped 9; count of bases not matched to a gene: 8. In nucleotides, the CDR3 is TGTGCCAGCTCACCTATGTCGACAGGGGGCGTGCAGTACTTC. Translating it yields CASSPMSTGGVQYF.

The chain is built from TRBV19 and TRBJ2-2; D not certain. The germline V gene encodes CDR1 LNHDA and CDR2 SQIVND (reference sequence). This CDR3 is 15 amino acids long. V lost 0 bases and J 6 bases, leaving 11 bases between the germline ends. The CDR3 region has the DNA TGTGCCAGTAGTATAGAAGGCACCGGGTCCGGGGAGCTGTTTTTT. This encodes CASSIEGTGSGELFF.

V is TRBV7-5 and J is TRBJ2-5; the table's D call TRBD1 went unverified against the DNA. TRBV7-5 is recorded as a pseudogene. The CDR3 is made up of 11 amino acids. The CDR3 bases are TGTGCCAGAAGCTTACTGACAGGGGGGTACTTC. Protein: CARSLLTGGYF.

The chain couples TRBV25-1 to TRBJ2-1; D perhaps matches TRBD1 (6 bases). V was shortened by 1 base and J by 0 bases, with 13 bases between the two germline ends. Germline V CDR1 and CDR2: MGHDK, SYGVNS. The CDR3 sequence is 17 residues long. CDR3 loop: CASSESTGNSSYNEQFF. The CDR3 DNA sequence: TGTGCCAGCAGTGAATCTACAGGGAACTCCTCCTACAATGAGCAGTTCTTC. Supplemented by reference TRBV25-1 and TRBJ2-1, the full variable domain reads EADIYQTPRYLVIGTGKKITLECSQTMGHDKMYWYQQDPGMELHLIHYSYGVNSTEKGDLSSESTVSRIRTEHFPLTLESARPSHTSQYLCASSESTGNSSYNEQFFGPGTRLTVL.

The chain combines TRBV19 with TRBJ1-1; 7 bases are a match to TRBD1. Germline loops: CDR1 LNHDA, CDR2 SQIVND (reference sequence). The CDR3 consists of 15 residues. After removal of 3 bases from V and 1 base from J, the junction contained 5 bases not matched to a gene. DNA of the CDR3: TGTGCCAGTAGTATTAAGGGACAGACGAACACTGAAGCTTTCTTT. Residues: CASSIKGQTNTEAFF.

The CDR3 DNA reads TGTGCCAGCAGCTCCCCATTTGGACAGGACTATGGCTACACCTTC. Translating it yields CASSSPFGQDYGYTF. The V call is TRBV7-2, the J call TRBJ1-2; 7 nucleotides align to TRBD1. CDR1 is SGHTA and CDR2 is FQGNSA in the germline V gene. V trimming: 4 bases; J trimming: 3 bases; junction bases outside the gene matches: 8. The CDR3 has 15 residues.

This clone showed up just once. The V call is TRBV7-8, the J call TRBJ2-3, with 10 bases identical to TRBD2. The ends lost 6 bases at V and 2 bases at J; junction bases unmatched: 17. Germline values: CDR1 SGHVS, CDR2 FQNEAQ. This CDR3 has 19 residues. The CDR3 region has the DNA TGTGCCAGCAGGAGAAGCGGGGGGGCCTCATGGGCCTTCACAGATACGCAGTATTTT. Protein product: CASRRSGGASWAFTDTQYF.

This rearrangement joins TRBV7-9 to TRBJ2-5; 9 bases are a match to TRBD2. The CDR3 is 15 amino acids. Trimming removed 5 bases from V and 4 bases from J; junction bases left unmatched: 8. CDR1 is SEHNR, CDR2 FQNEAQ, per germline (reference sequence). As DNA, the CDR3 is TGTGCCAGCAGCCCGCCGGGACTAGCAGGAGAGACCCAGTACTTC. This codes for CASSPPGLAGETQYF.

This chain links TRBV3-1 (or the pseudogene TRBV3-2) with TRBJ2-5; 11 nucleotides line up with TRBD2. The CDR3 runs 16 residues. Germline lookup yields CDR1 LGHDT and CDR2 YNNKEL (reference sequence). Trimming took 1 base from V and 1 from J; bases not matched to a gene: 2. This chain's CDR3 is CASSQGLAGRQETQYF. CDR3 bases: TGTGCCAGCAGCCAAGGACTAGCGGGGCGCCAAGAGACCCAGTACTTC.

The chain carries TRBV19 and TRBJ2-4, with 9 bases that match TRBD1. V shed 4 bases and J 0 bases; nucleotides not matched to a gene: 4. The germline V gene encodes CDR1 LNHDA and CDR2 SQIVND (reference sequence). The CDR3 has 16 residues. CDR3 sequence reads: CASSRTGEIAKNIQYF. CDR3 DNA: TGTGCCAGTAGTAGGACAGGGGAGATAGCCAAAAACATTCAGTACTTC.

The chain recombines TRBV7-2 with TRBJ2-3; 12 nucleotides align to TRBD2. Trimming took 1 base from V and 6 from J; bases not matched to a gene: 5. Germline V gives CDR1 SGHTA, CDR2 FQGNSA. The CDR3 has 16 residues. CDR3 in amino acids: CASSLGLAGVGDTQYF. The CDR3 region has the DNA TGTGCCAGCAGCTTAGGACTAGCGGGAGTTGGGGATACGCAGTATTTT.

This clone was detected once. This sequence joins TRBV6-1 and TRBJ2-3; D unclear. The CDR3 spans 11 residues. Deletions cut 9 bases from V and 3 bases from J, with 7 bases between. CDR1 MNHNS and CDR2 SASEGT come from the germline V gene. The CDR3 DNA reads TGTGCCAGGATTAGAACAGATACGCAGTATTTT. Translated: CARIRTDTQYF.

The chain recombines TRBV7-3 with TRBJ2-1; 10 nucleotides align to TRBD2. Germline values: CDR1 SGHTA, CDR2 FQGTGA. V gave up 4 bases and J gave up 7 bases; unmatched junction bases: 10. This CDR3 has 16 amino acids. Here the CDR3 DNA reads TGTGCCAGCAGCTCCCCAGTAGCGGGGGGCCCGAATGAGCAGTTCTTC. Amino acids: CASSSPVAGGPNEQFF. Based on the CDR3 plus reference TRBV7-3 and TRBJ2-1, the full variable domain is GAGVSQTPSNKVTEKGKYVELRCDPISGHTALYWYRQSLGQGPEFLIYFQGTGAADDSGLPNDRFFAVRPEGSVSTLKIQRTERGDSAVYLCASSSPVAGGPNEQFFGPGTRLTVL.

The rearrangement joins TRBV6-5 to TRBJ1-6, with 7 positions matching TRBD1. V gave up 6 bases and J gave up 7 bases; unmatched junction bases: 9. Germline V gene sequence: CDR1 MNHEY, CDR2 SVGAGI. The CDR3 is 15 residues long. The CDR3 loop reads CASRAPGQFNSPLHF. The DNA for the CDR3 is TGTGCCAGCAGGGCTCCGGGACAGTTCAATTCACCCCTCCACTTT.

The chain recombines TRBV7-9 with TRBJ2-4; 7 positions agree with TRBD1. Looked up from germline, CDR1 is SEHNR and CDR2 is FQNEAQ (reference sequence). V lost 5 bases and J lost 3; bases outside the gene matches: 7. The CDR3 extends over 15 amino acids. CDR3 nucleotides: TGTGCCAGCAGCACGACAGGGATAGACAAAAACATTCAGTACTTC. This sequence encodes CASSTTGIDKNIQYF.

The chain links TRBV24-1 to TRBJ2-1, with TRBD2 matching 8 bases. The trim removed 4 bases at V and 2 bases at J, leaving 6 bases unmatched. The CDR3 extends over 16 amino acids. In germline, CDR1 is KGHDR, CDR2 SFDVKD. The CDR3 bases are TGTGCCACCAGTGACCCCAGCGGGAGCGCCTACAATGAGCAGTTCTTC. Protein: CATSDPSGSAYNEQFF.

The gene calls are TRBV18 and TRBJ1-5; TRBD1 agrees at 7 bases. Germline lookup yields CDR1 KGHSH and CDR2 LQKENI. Losses at the gene ends were 2 bases for V and 4 bases for J; bases not matched to a gene: 5. The CDR3 length is 15 residues. As DNA, the CDR3 is TGTGCCAGCTCACCAGACAGGGCGCTGAATCAGCCCCAGCATTTT. Translated: CASSPDRALNQPQHF.

The chain uses TRBV28 and TRBJ1-1; 7 bases are shared with TRBD1. This CDR3 has 13 residues. From germline, CDR1 is MDHEN and CDR2 SYDVKM. The J segment lost 0 bases and the V segment lost 10 bases, leaving 5 bases of the junction unmatched. Here the CDR3 reads CATTGWVNTEAFF. The CDR3 nucleotides read TGTGCCACGACAGGGTGGGTGAACACTGAAGCTTTCTTT. Full variable domain (outside the CDR3, taken from reference TRBV28 and TRBJ1-1): DVKVTQSSRYLVKRTGEKVFLECVQDMDHENMFWYRQDPGLGLRLIYFSYDVKMKEKGDIPEGYSVSREKKERFSLILESASTNQTSMYLCATTGWVNTEAFFGQGTRLTVV.

This chain connects TRBV19 to TRBJ1-5; tentatively, D is TRBD1 (5 bases). The V and J ends lost 7 bases and 7 bases respectively, with 20 bases between them. In germline, CDR1 is LNHDA, CDR2 SQIVND (reference sequence). This CDR3 is built from 15 residues. CDR3 sequence reads: CASNVGDSYSQPQHF. The CDR3 nucleotides are TGTGCCAGTAACGTAGGGGACTCGTATAGCCAGCCCCAGCATTTT.

The chain combines TRBV5-1 with TRBJ2-3; TRBD1 aligns across 9 bases. This CDR3 region has 16 residues. With V trimmed by 4 bases and J by 0 bases, 6 bases remained unmatched. The germline gives CDR1 SGHRS, CDR2 YFSETQ. The CDR3 DNA reads TGCGCCAGCAGCCCTGGGACAGGGCAGAGCACAGATACGCAGTATTTT. Encoded protein: CASSPGTGQSTDTQYF. Looking up the rest from reference TRBV5-1 and TRBJ2-3 gives the full variable domain: KAGVTQTPRYLIKTRGQQVTLSCSPISGHRSVSWYQQTPGQGLQFLFEYFSETQRNKGNFPGRFSGRQFSNSRSEMNVSTLELGDSALYLCASSPGTGQSTDTQYFGPGTRLTVL.